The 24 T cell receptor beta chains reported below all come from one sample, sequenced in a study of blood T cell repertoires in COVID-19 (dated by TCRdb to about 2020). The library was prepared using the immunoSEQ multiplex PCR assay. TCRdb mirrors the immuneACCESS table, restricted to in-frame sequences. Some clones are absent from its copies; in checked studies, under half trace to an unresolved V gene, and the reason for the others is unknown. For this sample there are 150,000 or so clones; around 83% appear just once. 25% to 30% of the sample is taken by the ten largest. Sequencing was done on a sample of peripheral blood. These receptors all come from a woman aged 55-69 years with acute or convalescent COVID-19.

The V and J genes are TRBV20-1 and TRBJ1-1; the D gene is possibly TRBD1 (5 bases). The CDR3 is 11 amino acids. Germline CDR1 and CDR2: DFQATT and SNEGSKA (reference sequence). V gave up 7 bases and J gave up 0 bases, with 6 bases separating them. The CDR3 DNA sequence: TGCAGTGGGGGCCTGAACACTGAAGCTTTCTTT. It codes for CSGGLNTEAFF.

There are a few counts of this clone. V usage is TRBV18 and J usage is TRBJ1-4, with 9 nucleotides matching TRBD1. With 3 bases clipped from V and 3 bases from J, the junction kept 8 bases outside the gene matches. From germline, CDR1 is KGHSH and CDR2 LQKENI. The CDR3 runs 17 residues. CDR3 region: CASSPRTGAGSNEKLFF. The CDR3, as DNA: TGTGCCAGCTCACCCCGGACAGGGGCGGGGTCTAATGAAAAACTGTTTTTT.

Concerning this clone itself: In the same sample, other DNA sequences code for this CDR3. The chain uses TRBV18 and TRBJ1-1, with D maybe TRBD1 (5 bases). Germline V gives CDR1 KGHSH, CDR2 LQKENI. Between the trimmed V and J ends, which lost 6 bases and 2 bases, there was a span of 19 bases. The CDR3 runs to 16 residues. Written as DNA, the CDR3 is TGTGCCAGCTCCCCGAGAGGTCAGGGCCAAAACACTGAAGCTTTCTTT. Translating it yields CASSPRGQGQNTEAFF.

The CDR3 loop is CASSASGEYNEQFF. As DNA, the CDR3 is TGTGCCAGCTCCGCTAGCGGGGAGTACAATGAGCAGTTCTTC. This chain connects TRBV6-4 to TRBJ2-1; 9 bases fit TRBD2. This CDR3 is 14 amino acids long. The germline V gene encodes CDR1 MRHNA and CDR2 SNTAGT. Trimming cost V 8 bases and J 4 bases; bases outside gene matches: 6.

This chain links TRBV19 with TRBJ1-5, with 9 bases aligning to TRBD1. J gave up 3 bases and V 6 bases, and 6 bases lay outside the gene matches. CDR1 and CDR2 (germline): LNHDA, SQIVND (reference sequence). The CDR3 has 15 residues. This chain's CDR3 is CASRFGQGFNQPQHF. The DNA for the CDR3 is TGTGCCAGTAGGTTCGGACAGGGGTTCAATCAGCCCCAGCATTTT.

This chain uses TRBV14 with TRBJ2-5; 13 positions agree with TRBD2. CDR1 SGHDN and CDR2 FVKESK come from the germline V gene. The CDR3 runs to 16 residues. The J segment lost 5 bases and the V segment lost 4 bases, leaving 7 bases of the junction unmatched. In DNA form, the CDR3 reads TGTGCCAGCAGCCGCCGACTAGCGGGGGGCCCCGAGACCCAGTACTTC. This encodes CASSRRLAGGPETQYF.

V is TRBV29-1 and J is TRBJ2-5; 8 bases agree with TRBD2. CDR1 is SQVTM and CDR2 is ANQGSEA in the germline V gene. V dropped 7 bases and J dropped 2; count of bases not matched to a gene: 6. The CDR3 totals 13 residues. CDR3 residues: CSADGGEQETQYF. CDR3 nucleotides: TGCAGCGCAGACGGGGGGGAGCAAGAGACCCAGTACTTC.

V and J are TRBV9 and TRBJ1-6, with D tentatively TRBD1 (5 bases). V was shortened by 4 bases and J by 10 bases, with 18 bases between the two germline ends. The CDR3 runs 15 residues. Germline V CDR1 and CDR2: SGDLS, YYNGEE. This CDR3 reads CASSPQGLFNSPLHF. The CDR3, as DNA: TGTGCCAGCAGCCCCCAGGGACTATTTAACTCACCCCTCCACTTT.

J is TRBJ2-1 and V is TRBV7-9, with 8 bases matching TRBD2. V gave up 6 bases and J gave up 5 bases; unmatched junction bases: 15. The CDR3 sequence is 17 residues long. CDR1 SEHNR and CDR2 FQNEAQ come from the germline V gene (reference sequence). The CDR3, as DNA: TGTGCCAGCAGGGCAGGCGGAGCGGGGGTTCAGAACAATGAGCAGTTCTTC. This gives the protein CASRAGGAGVQNNEQFF.

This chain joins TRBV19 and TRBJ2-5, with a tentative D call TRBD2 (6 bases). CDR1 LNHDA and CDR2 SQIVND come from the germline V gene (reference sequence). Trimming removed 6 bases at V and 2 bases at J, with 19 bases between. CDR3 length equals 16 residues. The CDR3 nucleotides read TGTGCCAGTAGCCCCCTAGTAGCGGAGCCTCAAGAGACCCAGTACTTC. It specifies CASSPLVAEPQETQYF.

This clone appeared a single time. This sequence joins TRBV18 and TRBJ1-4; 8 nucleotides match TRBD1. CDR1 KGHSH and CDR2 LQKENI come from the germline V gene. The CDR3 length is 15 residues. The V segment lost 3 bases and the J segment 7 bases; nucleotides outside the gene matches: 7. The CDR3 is CASSPDGQGTEKLFF. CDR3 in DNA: TGTGCCAGCTCACCGGATGGACAGGGCACTGAAAAACTGTTTTTT. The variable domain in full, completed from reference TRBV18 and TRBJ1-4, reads NAGVMQNPRHLVRRRGQEARLRCSPMKGHSHVYWYRQLPEEGLKFMVYLQKENIIDESGMPKERFSAEFPKEGPSILRIQQVVRGDSAAYFCASSPDGQGTEKLFFGSGTQLSVL.

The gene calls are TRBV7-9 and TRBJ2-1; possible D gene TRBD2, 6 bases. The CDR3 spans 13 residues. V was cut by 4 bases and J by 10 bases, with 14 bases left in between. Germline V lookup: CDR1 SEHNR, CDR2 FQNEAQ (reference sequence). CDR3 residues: CASSSTWGDEQFF. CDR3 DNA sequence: TGTGCCAGCAGCTCAACTTGGGGGGACGAGCAGTTCTTC. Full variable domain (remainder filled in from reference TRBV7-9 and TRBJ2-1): DTGVSQNPRHKITKRGQNVTFRCDPISEHNRLYWYRQTLGQGPEFLTYFQNEAQLEKSRLLSDRFSAERPKGSFSTLEIQRTEQGDSAMYLCASSSTWGDEQFFGPGTRLTVL.

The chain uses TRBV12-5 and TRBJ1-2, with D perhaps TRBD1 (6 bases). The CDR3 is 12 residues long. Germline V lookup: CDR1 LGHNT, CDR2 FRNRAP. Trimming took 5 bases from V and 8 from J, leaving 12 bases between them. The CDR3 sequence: CASGPQGSGYTF. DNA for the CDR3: TGTGCTAGTGGTCCGCAGGGGTCCGGCTACACCTTC.

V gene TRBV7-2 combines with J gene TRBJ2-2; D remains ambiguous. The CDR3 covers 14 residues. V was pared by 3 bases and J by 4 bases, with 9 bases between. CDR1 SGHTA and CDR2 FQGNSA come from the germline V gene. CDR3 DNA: TGTGCCAGCAGCTTCGTTTCGGGCACCGGGGAGCTGTTTTTT. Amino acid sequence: CASSFVSGTGELFF.

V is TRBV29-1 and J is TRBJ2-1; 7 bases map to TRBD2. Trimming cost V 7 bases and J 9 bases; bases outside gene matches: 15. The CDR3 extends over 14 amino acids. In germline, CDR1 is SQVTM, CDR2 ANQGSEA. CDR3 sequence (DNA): TGCAGCGCCAGACTAGATGTAGCGGGCGGTGAGCAGTTCTTC. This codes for CSARLDVAGGEQFF.

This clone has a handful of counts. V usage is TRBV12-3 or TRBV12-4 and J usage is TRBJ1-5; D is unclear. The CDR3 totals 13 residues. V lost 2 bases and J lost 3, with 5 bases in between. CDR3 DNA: TGTGCCAGCAGTTTACAGGCCAATCAGCCCCAGCATTTT. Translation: CASSLQANQPQHF.

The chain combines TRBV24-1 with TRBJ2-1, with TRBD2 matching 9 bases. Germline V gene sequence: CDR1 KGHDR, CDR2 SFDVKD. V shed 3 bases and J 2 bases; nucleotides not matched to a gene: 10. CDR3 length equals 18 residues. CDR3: CATSDPNAGGLPYNEQFF. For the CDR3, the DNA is TGTGCCACCAGTGATCCAAACGCGGGGGGGCTTCCCTACAATGAGCAGTTCTTC.

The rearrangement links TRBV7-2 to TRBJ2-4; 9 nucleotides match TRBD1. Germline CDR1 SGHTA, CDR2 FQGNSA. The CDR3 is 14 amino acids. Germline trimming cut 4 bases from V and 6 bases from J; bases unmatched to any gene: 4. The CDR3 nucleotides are TGTGCCAGCAGCTCCTCGGGACAGGGAAACATTCAGTACTTC. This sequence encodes CASSSSGQGNIQYF.

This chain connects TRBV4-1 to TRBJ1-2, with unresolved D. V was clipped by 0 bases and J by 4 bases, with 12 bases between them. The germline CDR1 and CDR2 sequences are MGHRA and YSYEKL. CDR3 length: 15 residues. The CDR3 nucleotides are TGCGCCAGCAGCCAAGAGGCAGGTCAGGTCTATGGCTACACCTTC. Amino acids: CASSQEAGQVYGYTF.

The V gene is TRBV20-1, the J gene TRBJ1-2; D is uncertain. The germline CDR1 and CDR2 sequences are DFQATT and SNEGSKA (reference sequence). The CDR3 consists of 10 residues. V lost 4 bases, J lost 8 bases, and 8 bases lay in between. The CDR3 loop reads CSATAEGYTF. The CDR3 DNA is TGCAGTGCTACCGCGGAGGGCTACACCTTC.

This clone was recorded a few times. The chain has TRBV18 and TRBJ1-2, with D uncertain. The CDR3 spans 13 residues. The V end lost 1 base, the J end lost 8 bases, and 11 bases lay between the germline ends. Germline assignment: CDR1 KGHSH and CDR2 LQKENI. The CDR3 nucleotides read TGTGCCAGCTCACCACAATTGGCGGAAGGCTACACCTTC. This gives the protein CASSPQLAEGYTF.

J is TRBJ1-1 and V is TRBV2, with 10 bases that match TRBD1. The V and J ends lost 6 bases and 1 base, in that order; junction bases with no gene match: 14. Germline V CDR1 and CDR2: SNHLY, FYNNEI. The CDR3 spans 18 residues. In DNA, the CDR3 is TGTGCCAGCAGGTGGGGTGGCCCGGGACAGGGGTGGAACACTGAAGCTTTCTTT. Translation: CASRWGGPGQGWNTEAFF.

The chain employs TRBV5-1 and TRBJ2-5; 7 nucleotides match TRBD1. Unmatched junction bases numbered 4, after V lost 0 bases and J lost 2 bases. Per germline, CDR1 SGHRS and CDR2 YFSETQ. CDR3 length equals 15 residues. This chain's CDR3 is CASSLAGTEQETQYF. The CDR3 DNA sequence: TGCGCCAGCAGCTTGGCCGGGACAGAACAAGAGACCCAGTACTTC.

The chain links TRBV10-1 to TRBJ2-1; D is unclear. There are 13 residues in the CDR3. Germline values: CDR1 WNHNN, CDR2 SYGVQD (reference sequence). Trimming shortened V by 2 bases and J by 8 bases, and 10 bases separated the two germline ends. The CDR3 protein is CASSEGGRDEQFF. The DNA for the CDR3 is TGCGCCAGCAGTGAGGGCGGAAGAGATGAGCAGTTCTTC.